One and the same sample provided the 30 T cell receptor beta chains below, sequenced in a study of blood T cell repertoires in COVID-19. TCRdb's table, derived via immunoSEQ multiplex PCR, lists solely in-frame clones and lacks some. The table lists some 170,000 clones, approximately 88% of them singletons. What was sequenced was peripheral blood. These receptors were collected from a middle-aged woman with COVID-19, enrolled during active disease.

The DNA of the CDR3 is TGTGCCACCGGACAGGGTGGAAATCAGCCCCAGCATTTT. Translation gives CATGQGGNQPQHF. The chain has TRBV19 and TRBJ1-5; TRBD1 agrees at 8 bases. V was pared by 10 bases and J by 4 bases, with 6 bases of the junction left unmatched. Germline assignment: CDR1 LNHDA and CDR2 SQIVND (reference sequence). CDR3 length: 13 amino acids. Filled out from reference TRBV19 and TRBJ1-5, the complete variable domain reads DGGITQSPKYLFRKEGQNVTLSCEQNLNHDAMYWYRQDPGQGLRLIYYSQIVNDFQKGDIAEGYSVSREKKESFPLTVTSAQKNPTAFYLCATGQGGNQPQHFGDGTRLSIL.

The chain has TRBV28 and TRBJ1-5, with D maybe TRBD1 (6 bases). CDR1 MDHEN and CDR2 SYDVKM come from the germline V gene. V was shortened by 6 bases and J by 1 base, with 16 bases between the two germline ends. The CDR3 totals 16 residues. The CDR3 loop is CASRWLFRGSNQPQHF. DNA of the CDR3: TGTGCCAGCAGATGGCTTTTTAGGGGGAGCAATCAGCCCCAGCATTTT.

The chain employs TRBV4-1 and TRBJ1-1, with D perhaps TRBD1 (6 bases). V was cut by 3 bases and J by 0 bases, with 11 bases left in between. This CDR3 spans 15 amino acids. The germline V gene encodes CDR1 MGHRA and CDR2 YSYEKL. CDR3 DNA sequence: TGCGCCAGCAGCCACAGCCAGGGGATGAACACTGAAGCTTTCTTT. Translation gives CASSHSQGMNTEAFF.

The chain recombines TRBV4-2 with TRBJ2-7, with unresolved D. V was pared by 0 bases and J by 0 bases, with 12 bases between. Germline V CDR1 and CDR2: LGHNA, YNFKEQ. This CDR3 contains 16 residues. The DNA for the CDR3 is TGTGCCAGCAGCCAAGAGGCACCCTTCAGCTCCTACGAGCAGTACTTC. Residues: CASSQEAPFSSYEQYF.

The CDR3 DNA reads TGTGCCAGCAGTTTCATGGGCGAGACCCAGTACTTC. Translation: CASSFMGETQYF. V usage is TRBV12-3 or TRBV12-4 and J usage is TRBJ2-5; D is unclear. The CDR3 consists of 12 residues. Trimming stripped 3 bases from V and 5 bases from J, with 7 bases between.

CDR3 sequence (DNA): TGTGCCAGCAGCTTGGGGGCGGGACAGGGTCTCTGGGCTGAAGCTTTCTTT. Its protein product is CASSLGAGQGLWAEAFF. V usage is TRBV5-4 and J usage is TRBJ1-1; 9 positions match TRBD1. Trimming cost V 0 bases and J 6 bases; bases outside gene matches: 12. The length of the CDR3 is 17 residues. Germline V gene lookup returns CDR1 SGHNT and CDR2 YYREEE (reference sequence).

This clone turned up a few times. The chain links TRBV5-1 to TRBJ2-3; 8 bases are shared with TRBD2. This CDR3 comprises 15 residues. Germline V gene lookup returns CDR1 SGHRS and CDR2 YFSETQ. With V trimmed by 2 bases and J by 4 bases, 6 bases remained unmatched. The CDR3 sequence is CASSFGLAGADTQYF. The CDR3 region has the DNA TGCGCCAGCAGCTTCGGACTAGCCGGCGCAGATACGCAGTATTTT.

V and J are TRBV7-6 and TRBJ2-1; a possible D gene is TRBD2 (5 bases). Germline V gives CDR1 SGHVS, CDR2 FNYEAQ. The CDR3 covers 12 residues. The germline V and J ends were trimmed by 4 bases and 6 bases, with 7 bases remaining between them. The CDR3 region has the DNA TGTGCCAGCAGCTCCAGCGGCAATGAGCAGTTCTTC. Its translation: CASSSSGNEQFF. Full variable domain (rest looked up from reference TRBV7-6 and TRBJ2-1): GAGVSQSPRYKVTKRGQDVALRCDPISGHVSLYWYRQALGQGPEFLTYFNYEAQQDKSGLPNDRFSAERPEGSISTLTIQRTEQRDSAMYRCASSSSGNEQFFGPGTRLTVL.

This clone was seen just once. The genes are TRBV9 and TRBJ2-1, with TRBD2 identical over 8 bases. V gave up 0 bases and J gave up 6 bases; unmatched junction bases: 5. From germline, CDR1 is SGDLS and CDR2 YYNGEE. CDR3 length: 15 amino acids. The chain's CDR3 is CASSVGGTSLNEQFF. As DNA, the CDR3 is TGTGCCAGCAGCGTAGGTGGGACTAGTCTCAATGAGCAGTTCTTC.

CDR3 sequence reads: CASSLGRDQPQHF. The DNA of the CDR3 is TGCGCCAGCAGCTTGGGGCGGGATCAGCCCCAGCATTTT. V is TRBV5-1 and J is TRBJ1-5; D ambiguous. The CDR3 spans 13 residues. V lost 0 bases to trimming and J lost 5 bases, with 6 bases between them. Germline-derived CDR1 and CDR2 are SGHRS and YFSETQ.

This clone was counted once. The chain links TRBV5-4 to TRBJ2-1, with 13 bases fitting TRBD2. Trimming removed 4 bases from V and 6 bases from J; junction bases left unmatched: 13. The V gene's germline CDR1 is SGHNT and CDR2 YYREEE (reference sequence). The CDR3 extends over 18 amino acids. The CDR3 bases are TGTGCCAGCAGCAAATATGGACTAGCGGGGGTGAGCCCCAATGAGCAGTTCTTC. As protein: CASSKYGLAGVSPNEQFF.

The chain uses TRBV19 and TRBJ1-5, with 10 bases matching TRBD1. The germline V gene encodes CDR1 LNHDA and CDR2 SQIVND (reference sequence). The CDR3 has 16 amino acids. J gave up 1 base and V 7 bases, and 7 bases lay outside the gene matches. The chain's CDR3 is CASNPRDRGSNQPQHF. The CDR3, as DNA: TGTGCCAGTAACCCCAGGGACAGGGGAAGCAATCAGCCCCAGCATTTT.

This clone has only one observation. The chain recombines TRBV11-1 with TRBJ1-1; D gene ambiguous. Germline loops: CDR1 SGHAT, CDR2 FQDESV (reference sequence). Trimming stripped 2 bases from V and 1 base from J, with 11 bases between. The CDR3 has 15 amino acids. The CDR3 loop is CASSLLGSRNTEAFF. In DNA form, the CDR3 reads TGTGCCAGCAGCTTACTGGGGAGCCGGAACACTGAAGCTTTCTTT.

The chain employs TRBV5-5 and TRBJ2-7; D unclear. Trimming pared 1 base from V and 4 bases from J, leaving 9 bases between. The germline gives CDR1 SGHKS, CDR2 YYEKEE (reference sequence). CDR3 length: 13 residues. The CDR3 region is CASSLTAQYEQYF. For the CDR3, the DNA is TGTGCCAGCAGCTTGACAGCCCAATACGAGCAGTACTTC.

The rearrangement joins TRBV6-5 to TRBJ1-6, with D maybe TRBD1 (6 bases). Germline V gene data show CDR1 as MNHEY and CDR2 as SVGAGI. The CDR3 loop spans 14 amino acids. With 4 bases removed from V and 9 bases from J, the gap between germline ends came to 13 bases. CDR3 sequence reads: CASSSQGSRSPLHF. In nucleotides, the CDR3 is TGTGCCAGCAGTTCACAGGGAAGCCGTTCACCCCTCCACTTT.

V gene TRBV10-2 combines with J gene TRBJ2-5; 10 bases map to TRBD2. Losses at the gene ends were 3 bases for V and 5 bases for J; bases not matched to a gene: 9. Germline loops: CDR1 WSHSY, CDR2 SAAADI. This CDR3 spans 16 amino acids. The CDR3 here is CASSESSGSSLETQYF. CDR3 DNA sequence: TGCGCCAGCAGTGAATCTAGCGGGAGCTCTTTGGAGACCCAGTACTTC.

This sequence joins TRBV12-3 or TRBV12-4 and TRBJ2-7; TRBD1 matches at 7 bases. Trimming removed 7 bases from V and 5 bases from J; junction bases left unmatched: 5. The CDR3 length is 12 residues. This CDR3 reads CASTKTGNEQYF. The CDR3 DNA reads TGTGCCAGCACCAAGACAGGGAACGAGCAGTACTTC.

The chain links TRBV6-4 to TRBJ2-3; 9 nucleotides agree with TRBD2. Germline V gene lookup returns CDR1 MRHNA and CDR2 SNTAGT. V was pared by 0 bases and J by 5 bases, with 6 bases of the junction left unmatched. The CDR3 extends over 16 amino acids. DNA of the CDR3: TGTGCCAGCAGTGACTCAGCGGGGGGAGGCGGAGATACGCAGTATTTT. Its protein is CASSDSAGGGGDTQYF.

In this sample, this clone turned up a few times. CDR3 bases: TGTGCCAGCAGCGCGACAGTTACAACTAATGAAAAACTGTTTTTT. Protein product: CASSATVTTNEKLFF. J is TRBJ1-4 and V is TRBV9, with a weak D call TRBD1 (5 bases). V lost 3 bases and J 0 bases, leaving 9 bases between the germline ends. The germline CDR1 and CDR2 sequences are SGDLS and YYNGEE. This CDR3 has 15 amino acids.

V gene TRBV5-1 combines with J gene TRBJ1-2; D unclear. Trimming took off 4 bases at V and 8 bases at J, with 12 bases between the two ends. Germline V gene sequence: CDR1 SGHRS, CDR2 YFSETQ. CDR3 length: 12 residues. DNA for the CDR3: TGCGCCAGCAGCCCCGAGGGAGGAGGCTACACCTTC. It encodes CASSPEGGGYTF.

The rearrangement links TRBV6-5 to TRBJ1-5; TRBD1 might be the D (5 bases). Trimming cost V 5 bases and J 0 bases, with 11 bases left between them. The CDR3 runs to 15 residues. Germline lookup yields CDR1 MNHEY and CDR2 SVGAGI. The CDR3, as DNA: TGTGCCAGCAGTCGACAGCCTTTTAGCAATCAGCCCCAGCATTTT. Amino acids: CASSRQPFSNQPQHF.

The chain carries TRBV18 and TRBJ1-5; D is uncertain. The CDR3 extends over 14 amino acids. Germline loops: CDR1 KGHSH, CDR2 LQKENI. V lost 6 bases to trimming and J lost 3 bases, with 12 bases between them. Here the CDR3 reads CASSPEIPNQPQHF. In DNA form, the CDR3 reads TGTGCCAGCTCCCCAGAGATCCCCAATCAGCCCCAGCATTTT. Full variable domain (remainder filled in from reference TRBV18 and TRBJ1-5): NAGVMQNPRHLVRRRGQEARLRCSPMKGHSHVYWYRQLPEEGLKFMVYLQKENIIDESGMPKERFSAEFPKEGPSILRIQQVVRGDSAAYFCASSPEIPNQPQHFGDGTRLSIL.

This clone has just one count. The chain joins TRBV27 to TRBJ1-2; TRBD1 aligns across 10 bases. Germline V gives CDR1 MNHEY, CDR2 SMNVEV (reference sequence). V lost 5 bases and J lost 6; bases outside the gene matches: 9. This CDR3 region has 15 residues. The DNA for the CDR3 is TGTGCCAGCAGTCCGTCCGGACAGGGGGTAAATGGCTACACCTTC. This codes for CASSPSGQGVNGYTF.

The rearrangement uses TRBV24-1 and TRBJ2-2; the match to TRBD1 covers 8 bases. CDR3 length: 16 amino acids. V lost 0 bases and J lost 1; bases outside the gene matches: 0. The germline gives CDR1 KGHDR, CDR2 SFDVKD. The CDR3 region has the DNA TGTGCCACCAGTGATTTGGGACAGGGGAACACCGGGGAGCTGTTTTTT. Translation: CATSDLGQGNTGELFF.

V and J are TRBV7-3 and TRBJ2-1; 11 bases match TRBD2. CDR1 and CDR2 from the germline V gene are SGHTA and FQGTGA. Trimming removed 4 bases from V and 4 bases from J; junction bases left unmatched: 6. The CDR3 is 16 residues long. This CDR3 is CASSSPGTSGYNEQFF. CDR3 nucleotide sequence: TGTGCCAGCAGCTCCCCGGGGACTAGCGGTTACAATGAGCAGTTCTTC.

V and J are TRBV29-1 and TRBJ1-2; TRBD1 matches 10 bases. The CDR3 extends over 14 amino acids. Germline CDR1 and CDR2: SQVTM and ANQGSEA. With 0 bases clipped from V and 7 bases from J, the junction kept 5 bases outside the gene matches. CDR3 nucleotides: TGCAGCGTTGAAGATCCCGACAGGGGGCCTGGCTACACCTTC. Translated: CSVEDPDRGPGYTF.

With regard to this clone: A read error may account for a junction end that differs from germline. This chain connects TRBV28 to TRBJ2-3; possible D gene TRBD1, 6 bases. The CDR3 is 15 amino acids. Germline V gene data show CDR1 as MDHEN and CDR2 as SYDVKM. The CDR3 nucleotides are TGTGCCAGCAGCCTTCAGGGGCTCGGCACAGATTCGCAGTATTTT. This encodes CASSLQGLGTDSQYF.

The rearrangement links TRBV15 to TRBJ2-5; weak D call: TRBD1 (6 bases). V was trimmed by 0 bases and J by 5 bases, leaving 16 bases between them. The CDR3 extends over 16 amino acids. Germline V gene lookup returns CDR1 LNHNV and CDR2 YYDKDF (reference sequence). The CDR3 DNA sequence: TGTGCCACCAGCAGAGATGCGACAGGATCATTTGAGACCCAGTACTTC. Translated: CATSRDATGSFETQYF.

This sequence joins TRBV19 and TRBJ1-5; 8 bases line up with TRBD1. Germline V CDR1 and CDR2: LNHDA, SQIVND (reference sequence). The CDR3 has 16 amino acids. V lost 8 bases and J lost 5; bases outside the gene matches: 14. The CDR3 DNA is TGTGCCAGTCAAAGGTCGGTGGCAGGGGGCGATCAGCCCCAGCATTTT. Its translation is CASQRSVAGGDQPQHF.

The chain carries TRBV19 and TRBJ2-5; 10 positions agree with TRBD1. CDR1 and CDR2 (germline): LNHDA, SQIVND (reference sequence). The V and J ends lost 6 bases and 4 bases, in that order; junction bases with no gene match: 5. This CDR3 contains 14 residues. The CDR3 here is CASRTTGGGETQYF. The DNA of the CDR3 is TGTGCCAGTAGGACGACAGGGGGCGGAGAGACCCAGTACTTC.